This T cell receptor beta chain was retrieved from a study of OX40 agonist ivuxolimab in advanced cancers. About the full investigation: Ivuxolimab was an agonistic, fully human IgG2 monoclonal antibody directed against OX40 (CD134), a costimulatory receptor. Intravenous ivuxolimab was administered to patients every 2 weeks at six dose levels: 0.01, 0.1, 0.3, 1.5, 3 and 10 mg/kg. The paper reports the monotherapy dose-escalation portion (N of about 54 patients) of the phase I ivuxolimab trial. The point of sequencing TCRbeta in the periphery was to test whether ivuxolimab changed TCR sequence diversity and drove clonal T-cell expansion. The dose-escalation cohort was around 84% male with a mean age of 60 years, ranging from about 20 to 80. Of the roughly 52 patients in dose escalation, 19 had hepatocellular carcinoma, approximately 15 had melanoma, 9 had renal cell carcinoma and 9 had head and neck cancer. Partial responses occurred in three dose-escalation patients: two with cutaneous melanoma and one with hepatocellular carcinoma. Patients were allowed to have had prior anti-PD-1, anti-PD-L1 or anti-CTLA-4 therapy, and around two fifths of the dose-escalation patients had been treated with checkpoint inhibitors. Study-wide findings and limitations: In partial responders in the 0.1-3.0 mg/kg groups, normalized peripheral clonal expansion was found to be among the lowest, especially among CD8+ T cells. Clonal expansion of both CD4+ and CD8+ blood T cells was observed from baseline to week 6 at doses 0.1 to 3.0 mg/kg. After ivuxolimab, expanded clones were on average more numerous among CD8+ T cells than among CD4+ T cells. Antigen specificity was not determined for the clonally expanded peripheral T cells. Low levels of normalized T-cell clonal expansion were also seen in some patients who did not respond.

Details on this clone: The specificity of this receptor is unknown. No base quality values were provided; no much bigger clone lies one nucleotide off.

Patients with autoimmune disease history or receiving systemic immunosuppression were excluded from the trial. Peripheral blood for TCR sequencing was collected from all dose cohorts at baseline, on cycle 4 day 1, and on cycle 7 day 1. Samples were obtained from an open-label, multicenter, first-in-human phase I dose-escalation trial of ivuxolimab. The trial enrolled adults with locally advanced or metastatic head and neck squamous cell, hepatocellular, melanoma or renal cell carcinoma. Before TCR sequencing, CD4+ T cells and CD8+ T cells from peripheral blood were sorted into separate populations. From V the trimming removes 6 bases and from J it removes 3 bases, while the gene matches leave 4 bases of the junction unaccounted for. The CDR3 numbers 14 residues from cysteine through phenylalanine. The kept DNA is CDR3 alone, 42 bases in frame from the first base. CDR1 and CDR2 are read off the germline V gene as KGHSH and LQKENI.

For sequencing of the TCRbeta CDR3 region, genomic DNA was extracted from the sorted cells. The immunoSEQ Assay was used for sequencing of TCRbeta CDR3 regions. TCRdb re-hosts the immuneACCESS table, in-frame sequences only. Its copies lack some clones; in the studies checked, an unresolved V gene accounts for under half of them, and the cause for the rest is not known. This sample lists over 50,000 clones; roughly 86% were detected once. The top ten clones comprise approximately 5.4% of the sample. Material: CD4+ or CD8+ T cells sorted from blood, obtained in a trial of the OX40 agonist ivuxolimab. The chain is encoded by TRBV18 joined to TRBJ1-5, and 8 junction bases match TRBD1. This receptor was obtained from an adult with an advanced solid tumor such as melanoma, head and neck, liver or kidney cancer. The CDR3 here reads CASSETGVNQPQHF. The DNA reads TGTGCCAGCTCCGAGACAGGGGTCAATCAGCCCCAGCATTTT.